Presented here are 3 T cell receptor beta chains from one specimen sequenced in a study of cytomegalovirus exposure and HLA in healthy donors. Data came from immunoSEQ multiplex PCR; TCRdb stores just in-frame clones and leaves some out. Of over 200,000 clones detected, 88% appear once; the ten largest clones hold around 3%. Sample: PBMCs. These receptors were obtained from a woman aged 18-29 years in good health and CMV-seronegative.

The rearrangement joins TRBV2 to TRBJ2-7; TRBD1 might be the D (6 bases). The CDR3 sequence is 11 residues long. Trimming took 6 bases from V and 6 from J, leaving 9 bases between them. In germline, CDR1 is SNHLY, CDR2 FYNNEI. CDR3 DNA: TGTGCCAGCAGGTACAGGGTCGAGCAGTACTTC. Translation: CASRYRVEQYF.

This sequence joins TRBV11-2 and TRBJ2-1; possible D gene TRBD2, 6 bases. The V end was cut by 4 bases, the J end by 2 bases, with 12 bases between. Germline V CDR1 and CDR2: SGHAT, FQNNGV. This CDR3 spans 15 amino acids. The CDR3 loop reads CASSWDSTTYNEQFF. The CDR3 DNA reads TGTGCCAGCAGCTGGGACTCCACAACCTACAATGAGCAGTTCTTC. Full variable domain (rest looked up from reference TRBV11-2 and TRBJ2-1): EAGVAQSPRYKIIEKRQSVAFWCNPISGHATLYWYQQILGQGPKLLIQFQNNGVVDDSQLPKDRFSAERLKGVDSTLKIQPAKLEDSAVYLCASSWDSTTYNEQFFGPGTRLTVL.

This rearrangement joins TRBV19 to TRBJ2-7; D gene ambiguous. CDR3 length: 13 amino acids. V was clipped by 6 bases and J by 2 bases, with 11 bases between them. From germline, CDR1 is LNHDA and CDR2 SQIVND (reference sequence). As DNA, the CDR3 is TGTGCCAGTAGCGCCGGGTCCACCTACGAGCAGTACTTC. Residues: CASSAGSTYEQYF.